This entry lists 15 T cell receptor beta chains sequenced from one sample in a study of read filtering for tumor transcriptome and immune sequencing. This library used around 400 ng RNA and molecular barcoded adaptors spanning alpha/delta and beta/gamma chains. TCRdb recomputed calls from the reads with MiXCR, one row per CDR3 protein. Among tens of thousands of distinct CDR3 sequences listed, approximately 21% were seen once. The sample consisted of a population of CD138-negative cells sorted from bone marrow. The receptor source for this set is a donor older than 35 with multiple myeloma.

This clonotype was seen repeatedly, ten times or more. CDR3 protein: CASAQKGNTGELFF. DNA of the CDR3: TGCGCCAGTGCGCAAAAGGGGAACACCGGGGAGCTGTTTTTT. The rearrangement uses TRBV5-1 and TRBJ2-2; D remains ambiguous. The V end was cut by 8 bases, the J end by 1 base, with 12 bases between. The germline CDR1 and CDR2 sequences are SGHRS and YFSETQ. This CDR3 contains 14 residues.

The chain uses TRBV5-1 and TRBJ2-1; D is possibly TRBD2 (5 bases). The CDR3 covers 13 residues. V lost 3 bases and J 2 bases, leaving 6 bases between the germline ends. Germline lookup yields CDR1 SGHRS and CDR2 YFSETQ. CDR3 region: CASSSGTYNEQFF. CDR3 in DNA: TGCGCCAGCAGCTCCGGGACCTACAATGAGCAGTTCTTC.

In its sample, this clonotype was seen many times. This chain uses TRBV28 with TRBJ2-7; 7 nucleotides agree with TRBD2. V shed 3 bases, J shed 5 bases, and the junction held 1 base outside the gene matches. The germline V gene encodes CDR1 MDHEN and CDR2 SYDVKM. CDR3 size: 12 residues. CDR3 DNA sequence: TGTGCCAGCAGTTTTGGGGGGGACGAGCAGTACTTC. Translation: CASSFGGDEQYF.

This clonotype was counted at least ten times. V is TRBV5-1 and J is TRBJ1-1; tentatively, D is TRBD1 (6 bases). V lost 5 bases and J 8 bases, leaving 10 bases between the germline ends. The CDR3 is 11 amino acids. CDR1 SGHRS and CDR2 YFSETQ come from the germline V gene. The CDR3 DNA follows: TGCGCCAGCAGACACGGGACAGAAGCTTTCTTT. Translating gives CASRHGTEAFF.

The CDR3 region has the DNA TGCGCCAGCAGCCTTCAAAGGGTAACCGGGGAGCTGTTTTTT. It specifies CASSLQRVTGELFF. V gene TRBV5-1 combines with J gene TRBJ2-2; D remains unclear. This CDR3 has 14 residues. The V end lost 4 bases, the J end lost 5 bases, and 12 bases lay between the germline ends. Germline V gene lookup returns CDR1 SGHRS and CDR2 YFSETQ.

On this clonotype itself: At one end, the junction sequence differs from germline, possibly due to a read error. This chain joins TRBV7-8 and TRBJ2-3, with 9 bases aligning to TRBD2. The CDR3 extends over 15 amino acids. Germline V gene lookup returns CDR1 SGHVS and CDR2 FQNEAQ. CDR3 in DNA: TGTGCCTGCAGCGTAGCGGGGGCCGGGACAGATACGCAGTATTTT. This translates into CACSVAGAGTDTQYF.

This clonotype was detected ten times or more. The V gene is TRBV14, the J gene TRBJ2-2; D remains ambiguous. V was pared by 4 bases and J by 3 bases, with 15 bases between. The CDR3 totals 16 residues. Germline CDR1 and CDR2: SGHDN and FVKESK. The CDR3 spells CASSLFGGSDTGELFF. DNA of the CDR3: TGTGCCAGCAGCCTTTTCGGCGGATCGGACACCGGGGAGCTGTTTTTT.

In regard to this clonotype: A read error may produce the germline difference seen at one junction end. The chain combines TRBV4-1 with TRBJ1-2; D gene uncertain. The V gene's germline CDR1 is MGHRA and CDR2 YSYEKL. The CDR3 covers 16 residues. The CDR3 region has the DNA TGCGCCAGCAGCCAAGACTCGGACCGCTTTTCCTATGGCTGCACCTTC. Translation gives CASSQDSDRFSYGCTF.

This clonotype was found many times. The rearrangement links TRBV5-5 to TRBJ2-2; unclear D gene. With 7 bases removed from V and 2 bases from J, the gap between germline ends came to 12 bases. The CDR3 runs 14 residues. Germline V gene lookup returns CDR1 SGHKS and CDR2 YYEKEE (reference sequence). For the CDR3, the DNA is TGTGCCAGCCGCTCGGGCCCAAACACCGGGGAGCTGTTTTTT. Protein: CASRSGPNTGELFF. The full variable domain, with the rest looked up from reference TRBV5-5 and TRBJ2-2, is DAGVTQSPTHLIKTRGQQVTLRCSPISGHKSVSWYQQVLGQGPQFIFQYYEKEERGRGNFPDRFSARQFPNYSSELNVNALLLGDSALYLCASRSGPNTGELFFGEGSRLTVL.

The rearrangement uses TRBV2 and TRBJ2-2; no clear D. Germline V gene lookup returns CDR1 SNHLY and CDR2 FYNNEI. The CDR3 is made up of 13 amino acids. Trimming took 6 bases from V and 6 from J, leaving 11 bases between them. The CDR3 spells CASRWGTAGELFF. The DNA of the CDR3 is TGTGCCAGCAGATGGGGAACGGCCGGGGAGCTGTTTTTT.

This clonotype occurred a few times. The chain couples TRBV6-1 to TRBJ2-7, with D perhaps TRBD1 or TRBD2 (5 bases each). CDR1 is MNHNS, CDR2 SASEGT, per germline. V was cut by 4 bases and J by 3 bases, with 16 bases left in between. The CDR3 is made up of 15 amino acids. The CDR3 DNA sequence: TGTGCCAGCAGTGTAACTGGGACGGACTTCTACGAGCAGTACTTC. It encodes CASSVTGTDFYEQYF.

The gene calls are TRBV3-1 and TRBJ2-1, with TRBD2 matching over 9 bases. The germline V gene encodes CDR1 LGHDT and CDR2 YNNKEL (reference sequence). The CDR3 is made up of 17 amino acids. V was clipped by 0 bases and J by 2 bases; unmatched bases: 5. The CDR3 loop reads CASSQDSGGGAYNEQFF. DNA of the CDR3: TGTGCCAGCAGCCAAGATTCGGGCGGGGGGGCCTACAATGAGCAGTTCTTC.

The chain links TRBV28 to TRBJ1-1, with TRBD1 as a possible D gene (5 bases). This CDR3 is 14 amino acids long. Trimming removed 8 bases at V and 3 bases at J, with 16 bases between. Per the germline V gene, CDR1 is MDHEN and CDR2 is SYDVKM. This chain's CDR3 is CASYTAGADTEAFF. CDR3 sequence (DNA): TGTGCCAGCTACACAGCTGGGGCGGACACTGAAGCTTTCTTT.

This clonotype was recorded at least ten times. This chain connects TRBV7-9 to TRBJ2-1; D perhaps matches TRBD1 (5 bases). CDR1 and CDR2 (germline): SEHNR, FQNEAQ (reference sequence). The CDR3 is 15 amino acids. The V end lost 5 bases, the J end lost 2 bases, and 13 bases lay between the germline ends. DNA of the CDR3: TGTGCCAGCAGCCGTCACACGGACACCTACAATGAGCAGTTCTTC. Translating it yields CASSRHTDTYNEQFF.

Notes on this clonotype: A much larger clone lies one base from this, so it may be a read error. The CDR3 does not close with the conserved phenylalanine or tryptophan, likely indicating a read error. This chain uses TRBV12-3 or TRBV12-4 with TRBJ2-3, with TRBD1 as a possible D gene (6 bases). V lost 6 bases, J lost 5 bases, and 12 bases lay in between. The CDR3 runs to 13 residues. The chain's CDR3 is CASSQNREDTQYS. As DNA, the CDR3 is TGTGCCAGCAGCCAAAACAGGGAAGATACGCAGTATTCT.